Only a few counts were recorded for the clone carrying this T cell receptor beta chain. Its specificity is unknown. This record comes from a study of human T cells and chemical hapten exposure. Study-level findings and limits: After DPC sensitization, TCRs above 1 in 1000 frequency showed no change.

Trimming left V 3 bases short and J 4 bases short, with 10 bases between. CDR3 length: 13 residues. Germline assignment: CDR1 SGHRS and CDR2 YFSETQ. Researchers extracted total RNA from unfractionated whole blood. In TCRdb, the 5' RACE reads were re-called with MiXCR into one record per CDR3 protein. This table holds 130,000 or so distinct CDR3 sequences, around 4.1% found once. The chain links TRBV5-1 to TRBJ1-2, with D perhaps TRBD1 (6 bases). The TCR comes from a female donor in good health. CDR3 loop: CASSSGQIYGYTF. CDR3 coding DNA: TGCGCCAGCAGCTCTGGACAGATCTATGGCTACACCTTC.